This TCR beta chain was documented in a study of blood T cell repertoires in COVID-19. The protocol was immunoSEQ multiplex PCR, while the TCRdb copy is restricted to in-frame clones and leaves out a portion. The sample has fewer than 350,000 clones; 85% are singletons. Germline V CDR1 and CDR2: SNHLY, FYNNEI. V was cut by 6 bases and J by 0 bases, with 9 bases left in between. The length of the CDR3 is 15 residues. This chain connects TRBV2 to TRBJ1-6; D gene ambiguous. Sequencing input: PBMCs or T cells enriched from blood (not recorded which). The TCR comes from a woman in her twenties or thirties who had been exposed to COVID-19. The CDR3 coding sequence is TGTGCCAGCAGCAAGCGGGGCTCCTATAATTCACCCCTCCACTTT. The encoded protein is CASSKRGSYNSPLHF.